The present TCR beta chain was sequenced within a study of cytomegalovirus exposure and HLA in healthy donors. Study outcomes and limitations: Later on, an analysis tied 15,000 or so TCR beta sequences to HLA alleles at 0.05 false discovery rate.

The CDR3 has 15 amino acids. CDR1 SGDLS and CDR2 YYNGEE come from the germline V gene. With regard to this clone: The antigen is not known.

PCR amplification relied on 60 Vbeta primers (plus 13 Jbeta primers). Sequenced by immunoSEQ multiplex PCR; TCRdb stores in-frame clones only, minus some. The table records more than 110,000 clones, around 77% of them present only once. The chain joins TRBV9 to TRBJ2-5, with 13 bases lining up with TRBD2. The DNA end favors TRBJ2-7, so the J call may be wrong. Sequences were obtained from PBMCs. The receptor was derived from a man between 18 and 35 years old in good health and CMV-seronegative. CDR3 residues: CASSAGTSGTYEQYF. In DNA, the CDR3 is TGTGCCAGCAGCGCCGGGACTAGCGGGACCTACGAGCAGTACTTC.